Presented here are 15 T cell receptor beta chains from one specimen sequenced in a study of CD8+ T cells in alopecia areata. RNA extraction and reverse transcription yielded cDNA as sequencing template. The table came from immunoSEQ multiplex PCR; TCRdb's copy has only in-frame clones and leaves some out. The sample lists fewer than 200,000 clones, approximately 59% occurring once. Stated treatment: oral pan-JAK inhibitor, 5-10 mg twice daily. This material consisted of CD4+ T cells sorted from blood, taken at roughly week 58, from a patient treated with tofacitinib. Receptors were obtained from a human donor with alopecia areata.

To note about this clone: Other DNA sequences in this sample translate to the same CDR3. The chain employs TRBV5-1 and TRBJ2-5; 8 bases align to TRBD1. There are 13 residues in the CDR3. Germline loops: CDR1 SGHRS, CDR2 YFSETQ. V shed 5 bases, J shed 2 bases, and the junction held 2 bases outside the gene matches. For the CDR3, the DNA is TGCGCCAGCAGTGGGACAGGACAAGAGACCCAGTACTTC. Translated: CASSGTGQETQYF. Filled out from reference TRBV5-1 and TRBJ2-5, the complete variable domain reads KAGVTQTPRYLIKTRGQQVTLSCSPISGHRSVSWYQQTPGQGLQFLFEYFSETQRNKGNFPGRFSGRQFSNSRSEMNVSTLELGDSALYLCASSGTGQETQYFGPGTRLLVL.

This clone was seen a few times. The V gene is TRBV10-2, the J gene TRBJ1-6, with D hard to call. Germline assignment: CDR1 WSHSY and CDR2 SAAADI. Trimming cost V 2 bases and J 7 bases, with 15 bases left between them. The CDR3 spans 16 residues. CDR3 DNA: TGCGCCAGCAGTGAGGCCCAGACCCGCAGGAATTCACCCCTCCACTTT. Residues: CASSEAQTRRNSPLHF.

For the CDR3, the DNA is TGTGCCAGCAGCTTTCCCGTTTATAGCAATCAGCCCCAGCATTTT. Residues: CASSFPVYSNQPQHF. The chain uses TRBV5-8 and TRBJ1-5; no definite D call. From germline, CDR1 is SGHTS and CDR2 YDEGEE. V lost 2 bases to trimming and J lost 0 bases, with 9 bases between them. The length of the CDR3 is 15 residues. The variable domain in full, completed from reference TRBV5-8 and TRBJ1-5, reads EAGVTQSPTHLIKTRGQQATLRCSPISGHTSVYWYQQALGLGLQFLLWYDEGEERNRGNFPPRFSGRQFPNYSSELNVNALELEDSALYLCASSFPVYSNQPQHFGDGTRLSIL.

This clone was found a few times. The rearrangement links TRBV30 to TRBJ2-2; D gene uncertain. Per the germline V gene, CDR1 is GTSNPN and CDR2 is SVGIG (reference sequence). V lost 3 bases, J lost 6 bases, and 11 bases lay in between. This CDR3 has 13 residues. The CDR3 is CAWSGSISGELFF. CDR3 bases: TGTGCCTGGAGCGGCTCAATATCCGGGGAGCTGTTTTTT.

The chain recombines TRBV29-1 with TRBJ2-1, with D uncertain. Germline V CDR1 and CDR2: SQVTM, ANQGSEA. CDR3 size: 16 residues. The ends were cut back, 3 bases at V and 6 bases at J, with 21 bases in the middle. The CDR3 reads CSVDPPARMVINEQFF. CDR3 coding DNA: TGCAGCGTTGATCCCCCTGCTAGGATGGTTATCAATGAGCAGTTCTTC.

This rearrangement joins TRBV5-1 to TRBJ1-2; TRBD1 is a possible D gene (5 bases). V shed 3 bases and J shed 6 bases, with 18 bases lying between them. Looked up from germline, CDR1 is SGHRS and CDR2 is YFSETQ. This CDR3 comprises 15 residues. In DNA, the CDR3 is TGCGCCAGCAGCTCGTGGGCAGGGCCTGAGGATGGCTACACCTTC. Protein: CASSSWAGPEDGYTF.

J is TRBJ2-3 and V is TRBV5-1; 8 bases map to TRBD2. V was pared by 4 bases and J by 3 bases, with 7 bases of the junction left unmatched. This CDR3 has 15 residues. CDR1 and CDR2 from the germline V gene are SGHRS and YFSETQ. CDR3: CASSIMTSETDTQYF. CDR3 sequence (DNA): TGCGCCAGCAGCATAATGACTAGCGAGACAGATACGCAGTATTTT.

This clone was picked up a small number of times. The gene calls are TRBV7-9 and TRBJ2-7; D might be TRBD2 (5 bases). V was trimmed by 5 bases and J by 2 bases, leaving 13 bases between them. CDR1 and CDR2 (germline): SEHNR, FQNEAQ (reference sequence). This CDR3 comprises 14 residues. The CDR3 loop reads CASSINGKPYEQYF. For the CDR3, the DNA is TGTGCCAGCAGCATCAACGGGAAGCCCTACGAGCAGTACTTC.

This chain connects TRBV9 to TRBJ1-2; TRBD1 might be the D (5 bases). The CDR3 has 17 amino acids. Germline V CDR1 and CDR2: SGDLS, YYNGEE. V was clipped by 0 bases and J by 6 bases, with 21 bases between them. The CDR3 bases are TGTGCCAGCAGCGTAGCTCTCGCAGGGACGGGTGAACATGGCTACACCTTC. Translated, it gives CASSVALAGTGEHGYTF.

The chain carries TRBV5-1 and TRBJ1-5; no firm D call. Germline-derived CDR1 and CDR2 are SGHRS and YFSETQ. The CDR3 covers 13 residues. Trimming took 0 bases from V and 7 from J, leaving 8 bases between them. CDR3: CASSLVTGQPQHF. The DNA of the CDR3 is TGCGCCAGCAGCTTGGTTACCGGCCAGCCCCAGCATTTT.

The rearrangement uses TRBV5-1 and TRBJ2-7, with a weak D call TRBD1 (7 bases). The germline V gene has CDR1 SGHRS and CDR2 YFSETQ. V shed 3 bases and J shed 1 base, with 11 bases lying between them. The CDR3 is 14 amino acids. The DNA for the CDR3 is TGCGCCAGCAGCTCTGCGGGACAGTCCTACGAGCAGTACTTC. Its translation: CASSSAGQSYEQYF.

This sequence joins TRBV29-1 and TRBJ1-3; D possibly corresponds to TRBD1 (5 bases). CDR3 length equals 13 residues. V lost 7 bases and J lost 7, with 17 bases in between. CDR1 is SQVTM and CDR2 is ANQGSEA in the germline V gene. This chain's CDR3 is CSARTSGANTIYF. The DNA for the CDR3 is TGCAGCGCCAGGACCTCCGGGGCCAACACCATATATTTT. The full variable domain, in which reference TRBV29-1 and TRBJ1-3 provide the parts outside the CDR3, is SAVISQKPSRDICQRGTSLTIQCQVDSQVTMMFWYRQQPGQSLTLIATANQGSEATYESGFVIDKFPISRPNLTFSTLTVSNMSPEDSSIYLCSARTSGANTIYFGEGSWLTVV.

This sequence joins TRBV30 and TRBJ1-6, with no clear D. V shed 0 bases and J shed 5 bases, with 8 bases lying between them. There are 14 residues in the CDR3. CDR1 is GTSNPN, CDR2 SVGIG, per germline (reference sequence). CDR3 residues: CAWSVLQNNSPLHF. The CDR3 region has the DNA TGTGCCTGGAGTGTACTACAGAATAATTCACCCCTCCACTTT.

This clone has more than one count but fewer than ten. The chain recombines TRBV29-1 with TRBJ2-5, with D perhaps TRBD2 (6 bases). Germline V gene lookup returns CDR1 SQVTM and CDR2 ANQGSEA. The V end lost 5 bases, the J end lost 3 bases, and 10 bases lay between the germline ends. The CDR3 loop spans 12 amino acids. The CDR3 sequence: CSVLGGKETQYF. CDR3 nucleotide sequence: TGCAGCGTTCTGGGGGGTAAAGAGACCCAGTACTTC. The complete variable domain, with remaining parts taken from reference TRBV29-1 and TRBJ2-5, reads SAVISQKPSRDICQRGTSLTIQCQVDSQVTMMFWYRQQPGQSLTLIATANQGSEATYESGFVIDKFPISRPNLTFSTLTVSNMSPEDSSIYLCSVLGGKETQYFGPGTRLLVL.

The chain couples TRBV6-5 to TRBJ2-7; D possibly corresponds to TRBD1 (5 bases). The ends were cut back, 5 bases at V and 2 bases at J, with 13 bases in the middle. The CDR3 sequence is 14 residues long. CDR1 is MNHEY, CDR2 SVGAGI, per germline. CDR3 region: CASSGAGNTYEQYF. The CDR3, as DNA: TGTGCCAGCAGTGGGGCAGGGAACACCTACGAGCAGTACTTC.